This T cell receptor beta chain was captured by sequencing in a study of resident and recirculating memory T cells in vitiligo. The study's findings and limits: Clonality differed among vitiligo lesions, with no unique dominant clone. Non-conserved TCRs across sites and patients suggested distinct clones per lesion.

Patients had to be free of confetti depigmentation, indicating active vitiligo. Anyone treated within the previous three months was excluded. Trimming cost V 3 bases and J 2 bases; bases outside gene matches: 4. In germline, CDR1 is MGHDK, CDR2 SYGVNS. The CDR3 loop spans 15 amino acids. The repertoire was sequenced with immunoSEQ multiplex PCR; TCRdb's copy has only in-frame clones and lacks some. The sample lists some 70,000 clones; 80% to 95% were seen once. As concerns this clone: The antigen is undetermined.

What was sequenced was blood. The rearrangement joins TRBV25-1 to TRBJ2-3, with 8 positions matching TRBD2. This receptor was obtained from a male donor with vitiligo. In DNA, the CDR3 is TGTGCCAGCAGTGACTCGCGGGGGGCCACAGATACGCAGTATTTT. It specifies CASSDSRGATDTQYF.